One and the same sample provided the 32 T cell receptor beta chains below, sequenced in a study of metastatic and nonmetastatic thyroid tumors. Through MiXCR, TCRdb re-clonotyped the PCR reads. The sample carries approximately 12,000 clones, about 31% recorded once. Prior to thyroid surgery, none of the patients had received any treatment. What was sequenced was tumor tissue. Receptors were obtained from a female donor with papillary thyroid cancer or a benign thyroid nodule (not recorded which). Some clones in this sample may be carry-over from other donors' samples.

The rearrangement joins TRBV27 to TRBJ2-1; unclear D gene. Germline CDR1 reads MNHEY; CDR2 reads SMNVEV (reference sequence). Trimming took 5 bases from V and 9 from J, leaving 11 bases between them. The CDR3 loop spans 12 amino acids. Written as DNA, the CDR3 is TGTGCCAGCAGTAAGTCTGGTACTGAGCAGTTCTTC. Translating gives CASSKSGTEQFF.

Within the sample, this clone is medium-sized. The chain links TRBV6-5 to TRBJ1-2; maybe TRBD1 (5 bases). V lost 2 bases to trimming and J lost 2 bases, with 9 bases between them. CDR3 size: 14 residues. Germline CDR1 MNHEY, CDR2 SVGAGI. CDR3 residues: CASSYRRENYGYTF. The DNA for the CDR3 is TGTGCCAGCAGTTACCGCAGGGAGAACTATGGCTACACCTTC.

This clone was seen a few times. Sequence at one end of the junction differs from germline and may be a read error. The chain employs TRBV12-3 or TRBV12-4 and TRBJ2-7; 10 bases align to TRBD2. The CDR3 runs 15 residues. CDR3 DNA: TGTGCCAGCAGTTTCGGACTAGCGGCCTCCTACGATCAGTACTTC. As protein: CASSFGLAASYDQYF.

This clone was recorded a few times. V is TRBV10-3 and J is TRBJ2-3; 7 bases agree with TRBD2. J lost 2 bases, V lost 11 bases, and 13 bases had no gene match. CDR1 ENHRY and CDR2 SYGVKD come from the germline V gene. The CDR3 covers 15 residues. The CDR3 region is CAAGGEGPTTDTQYF. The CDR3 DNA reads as TGTGCCGCTGGGGGGGAGGGACCCACCACAGATACGCAGTATTTT.

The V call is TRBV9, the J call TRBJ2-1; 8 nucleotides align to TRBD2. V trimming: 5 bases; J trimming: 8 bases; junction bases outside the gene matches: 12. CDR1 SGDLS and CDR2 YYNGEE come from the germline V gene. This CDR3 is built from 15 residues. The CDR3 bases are TGTGCCAGCAGAGCCGGGACTAGTGTCTCCGATGAGCAGTTCTTC. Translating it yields CASRAGTSVSDEQFF.

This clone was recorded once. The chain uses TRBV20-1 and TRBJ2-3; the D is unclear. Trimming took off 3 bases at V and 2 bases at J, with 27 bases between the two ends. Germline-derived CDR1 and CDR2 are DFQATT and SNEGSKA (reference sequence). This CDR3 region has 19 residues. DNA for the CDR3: TGCAGTGCTAGGACCACGGCGGCCGATCCCCCACACCCCACAGATACGCAGTATTTT. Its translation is CSARTTAADPPHPTDTQYF.

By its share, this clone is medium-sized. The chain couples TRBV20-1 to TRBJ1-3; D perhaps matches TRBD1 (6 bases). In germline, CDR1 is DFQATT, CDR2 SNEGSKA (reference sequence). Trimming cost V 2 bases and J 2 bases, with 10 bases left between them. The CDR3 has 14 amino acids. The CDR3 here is CSARLGGTGNTIYF. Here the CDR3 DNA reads TGCAGTGCTAGACTAGGGGGGACTGGAAACACCATATATTTT.

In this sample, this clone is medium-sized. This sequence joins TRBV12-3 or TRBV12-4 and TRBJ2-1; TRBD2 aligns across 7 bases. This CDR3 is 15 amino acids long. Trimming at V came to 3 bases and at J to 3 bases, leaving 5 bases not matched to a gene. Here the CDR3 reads CASSFGGRDYNEQFF. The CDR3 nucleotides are TGTGCCAGCAGTTTTGGAGGGAGGGACTACAATGAGCAGTTCTTC.

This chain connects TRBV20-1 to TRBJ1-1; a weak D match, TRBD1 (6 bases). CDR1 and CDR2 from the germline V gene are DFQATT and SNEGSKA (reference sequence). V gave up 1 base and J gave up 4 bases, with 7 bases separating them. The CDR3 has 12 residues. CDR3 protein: CSARGGGTEAFF. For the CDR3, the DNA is TGCAGTGCTAGAGGAGGGGGCACTGAAGCTTTCTTT.

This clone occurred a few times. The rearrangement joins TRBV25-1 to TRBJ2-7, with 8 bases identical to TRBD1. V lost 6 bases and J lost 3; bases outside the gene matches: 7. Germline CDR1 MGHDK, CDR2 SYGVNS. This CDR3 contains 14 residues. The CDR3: CASRTGQEFYEQYF. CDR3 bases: TGTGCCAGCAGGACGGGACAGGAGTTCTACGAGCAGTACTTC.

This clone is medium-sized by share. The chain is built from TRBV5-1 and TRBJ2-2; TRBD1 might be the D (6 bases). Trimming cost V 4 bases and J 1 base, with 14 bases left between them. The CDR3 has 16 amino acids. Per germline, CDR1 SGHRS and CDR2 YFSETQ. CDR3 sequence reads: CASSPRGVGNTGELFF. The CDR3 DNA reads TGCGCCAGCAGCCCCAGGGGAGTGGGGAACACCGGGGAGCTGTTTTTT.

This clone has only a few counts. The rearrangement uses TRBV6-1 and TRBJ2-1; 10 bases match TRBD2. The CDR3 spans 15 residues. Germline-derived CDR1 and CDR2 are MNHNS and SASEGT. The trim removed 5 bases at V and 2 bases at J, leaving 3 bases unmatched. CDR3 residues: CASSRGTSAYNEQFF. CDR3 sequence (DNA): TGTGCCAGCAGTCGAGGGACTAGCGCCTACAATGAGCAGTTCTTC.

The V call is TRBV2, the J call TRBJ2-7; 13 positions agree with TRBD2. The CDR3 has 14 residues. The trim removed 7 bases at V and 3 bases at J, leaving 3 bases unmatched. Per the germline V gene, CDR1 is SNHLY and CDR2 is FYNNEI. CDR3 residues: CASKGTSGDYEQYF. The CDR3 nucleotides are TGTGCCAGCAAAGGGACTAGCGGGGACTACGAGCAGTACTTC.

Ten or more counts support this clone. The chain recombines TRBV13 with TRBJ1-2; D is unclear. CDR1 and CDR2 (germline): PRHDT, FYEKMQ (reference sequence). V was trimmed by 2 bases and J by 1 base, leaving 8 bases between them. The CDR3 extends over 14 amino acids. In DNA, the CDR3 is TGTGCCAGCAGCTTATCAGCAGTTAACTATGGCTACACCTTC. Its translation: CASSLSAVNYGYTF.

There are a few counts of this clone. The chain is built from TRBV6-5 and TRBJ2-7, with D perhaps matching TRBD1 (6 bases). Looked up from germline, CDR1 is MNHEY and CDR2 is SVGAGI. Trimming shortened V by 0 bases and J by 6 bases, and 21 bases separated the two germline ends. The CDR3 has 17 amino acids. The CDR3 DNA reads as TGTGCCAGCAGTTACTCGATGGTTACAGGGACCCTCATCGAGCAGTACTTC. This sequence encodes CASSYSMVTGTLIEQYF.

The CDR3 region has the DNA TGTGCCAGCAGCCGAACAGGGGCAGATACGCAGTATTTT. Protein: CASSRTGADTQYF. V gene TRBV2 combines with J gene TRBJ2-3; TRBD1 aligns across 7 bases. CDR1 is SNHLY and CDR2 is FYNNEI in the germline V gene. The CDR3 totals 13 residues. The J segment lost 4 bases and the V segment lost 6 bases, leaving 4 bases of the junction unmatched.

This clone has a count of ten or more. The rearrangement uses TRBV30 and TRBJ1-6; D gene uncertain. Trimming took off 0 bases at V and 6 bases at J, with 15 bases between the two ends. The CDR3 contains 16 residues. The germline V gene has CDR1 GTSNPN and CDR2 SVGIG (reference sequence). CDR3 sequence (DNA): TGTGCCTGGAGTGTACTTCGTAACGTCCGTAATTCACCCCTCCACTTT. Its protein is CAWSVLRNVRNSPLHF.

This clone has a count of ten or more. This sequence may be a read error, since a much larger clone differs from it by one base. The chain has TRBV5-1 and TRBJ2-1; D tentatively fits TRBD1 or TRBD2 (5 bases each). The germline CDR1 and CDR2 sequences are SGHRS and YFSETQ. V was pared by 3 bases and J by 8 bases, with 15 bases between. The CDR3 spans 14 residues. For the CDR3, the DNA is TGCGCCAGCAGCTCGGATGCAGGGACGGATGAGCAGTTCTTC. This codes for CASSSDAGTDEQFF.

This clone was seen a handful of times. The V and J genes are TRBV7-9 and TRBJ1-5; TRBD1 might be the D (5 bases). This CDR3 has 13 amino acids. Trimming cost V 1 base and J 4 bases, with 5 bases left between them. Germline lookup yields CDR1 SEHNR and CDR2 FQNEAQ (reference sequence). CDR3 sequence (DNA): TGTGCCAGCAGCTTAGGACAGAATCAGCCCCAGCATTTT. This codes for CASSLGQNQPQHF.

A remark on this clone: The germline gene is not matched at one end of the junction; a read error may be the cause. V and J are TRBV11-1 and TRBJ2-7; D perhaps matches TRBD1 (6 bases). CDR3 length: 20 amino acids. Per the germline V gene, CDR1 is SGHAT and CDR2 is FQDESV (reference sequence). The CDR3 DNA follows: TGTGCCAGCAGCCTAGCTCGTCCCCTGCCGACAGGTTTGGGCTCCTACGAGCAGTACTTC. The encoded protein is CASSLARPLPTGLGSYEQYF.

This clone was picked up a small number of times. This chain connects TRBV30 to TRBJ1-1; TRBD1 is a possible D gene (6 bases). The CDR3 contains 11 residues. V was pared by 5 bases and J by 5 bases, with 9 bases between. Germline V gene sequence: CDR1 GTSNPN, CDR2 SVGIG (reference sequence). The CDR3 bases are TGTGCCTGGCAGAGGGGGACTGAAGCTTTCTTT. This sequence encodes CAWQRGTEAFF.

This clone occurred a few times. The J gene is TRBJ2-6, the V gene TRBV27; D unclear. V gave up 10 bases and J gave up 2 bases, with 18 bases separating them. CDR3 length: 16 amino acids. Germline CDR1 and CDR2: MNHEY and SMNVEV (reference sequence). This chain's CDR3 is CANRPKLLAGANVLTF. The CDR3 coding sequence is TGTGCCAACAGACCTAAGCTCTTAGCTGGGGCCAACGTCCTGACTTTC.

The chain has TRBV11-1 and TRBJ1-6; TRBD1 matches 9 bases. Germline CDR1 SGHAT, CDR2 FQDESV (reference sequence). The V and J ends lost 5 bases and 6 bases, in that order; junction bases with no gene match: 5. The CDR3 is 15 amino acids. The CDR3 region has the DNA TGTGCCAGCAGCGACCGGACAGGGGCTAATTCACCCCTCCACTTT. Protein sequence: CASSDRTGANSPLHF.

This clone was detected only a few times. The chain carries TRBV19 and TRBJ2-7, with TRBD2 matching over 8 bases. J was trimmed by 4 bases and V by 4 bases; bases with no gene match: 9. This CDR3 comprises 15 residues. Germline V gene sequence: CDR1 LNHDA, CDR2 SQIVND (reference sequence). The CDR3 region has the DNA TGTGCCAGTAGTAGAGAGGCTAGCGGGTTATACGAGCAGTACTTC. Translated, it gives CASSREASGLYEQYF.

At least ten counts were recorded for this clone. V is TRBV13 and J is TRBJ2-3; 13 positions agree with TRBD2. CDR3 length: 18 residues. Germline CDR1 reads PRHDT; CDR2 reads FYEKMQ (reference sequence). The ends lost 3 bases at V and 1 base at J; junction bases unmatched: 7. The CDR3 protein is CASSFTSGGALGTDTQYF. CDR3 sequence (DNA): TGTGCCAGCAGCTTTACTAGCGGGGGGGCTCTCGGCACAGATACGCAGTATTTT.

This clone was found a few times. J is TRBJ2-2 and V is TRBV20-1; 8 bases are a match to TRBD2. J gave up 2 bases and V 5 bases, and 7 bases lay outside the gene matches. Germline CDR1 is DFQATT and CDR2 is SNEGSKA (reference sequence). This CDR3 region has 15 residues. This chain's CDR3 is CSAPLAGINTGELFF. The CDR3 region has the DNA TGCAGTGCTCCCTTAGCGGGAATTAACACCGGGGAGCTGTTTTTT.

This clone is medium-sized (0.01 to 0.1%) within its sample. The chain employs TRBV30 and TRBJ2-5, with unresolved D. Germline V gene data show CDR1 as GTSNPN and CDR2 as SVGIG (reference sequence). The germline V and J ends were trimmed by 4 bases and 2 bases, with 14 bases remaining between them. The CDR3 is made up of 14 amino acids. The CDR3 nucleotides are TGTGCCTGGACCTCTGACCCCCATCAAGAGACCCAGTACTTC. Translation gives CAWTSDPHQETQYF.

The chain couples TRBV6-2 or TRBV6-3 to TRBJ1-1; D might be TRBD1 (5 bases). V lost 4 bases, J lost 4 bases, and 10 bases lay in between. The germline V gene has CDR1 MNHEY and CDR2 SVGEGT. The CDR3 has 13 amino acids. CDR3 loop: CASSLRGGTEAFF. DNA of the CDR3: TGTGCCAGCAGTTTGCGGGGCGGCACTGAAGCTTTCTTT.

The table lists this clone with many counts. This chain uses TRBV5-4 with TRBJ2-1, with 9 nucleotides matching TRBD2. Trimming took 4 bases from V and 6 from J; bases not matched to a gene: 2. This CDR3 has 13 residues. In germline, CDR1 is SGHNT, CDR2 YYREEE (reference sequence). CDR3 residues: CASSLRGGNEQFF. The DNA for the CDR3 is TGTGCCAGCAGCCTGCGGGGGGGCAATGAGCAGTTCTTC.

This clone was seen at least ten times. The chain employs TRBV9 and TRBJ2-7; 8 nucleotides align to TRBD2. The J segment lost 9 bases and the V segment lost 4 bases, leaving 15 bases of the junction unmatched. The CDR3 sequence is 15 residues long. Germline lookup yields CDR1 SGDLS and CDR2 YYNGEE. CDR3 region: CASSPQAGATKAQYF. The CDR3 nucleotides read TGTGCCAGCAGCCCCCAAGCGGGAGCCACTAAAGCGCAGTACTTC.

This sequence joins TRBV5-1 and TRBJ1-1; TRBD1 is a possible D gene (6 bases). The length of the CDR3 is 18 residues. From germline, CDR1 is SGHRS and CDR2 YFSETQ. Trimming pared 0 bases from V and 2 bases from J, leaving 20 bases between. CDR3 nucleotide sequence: TGCGCCAGCAGCTTGGTTGGGGGCGAAATCATAGGAAACACTGAAGCTTTCTTT. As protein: CASSLVGGEIIGNTEAFF. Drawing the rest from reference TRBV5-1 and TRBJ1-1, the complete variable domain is KAGVTQTPRYLIKTRGQQVTLSCSPISGHRSVSWYQQTPGQGLQFLFEYFSETQRNKGNFPGRFSGRQFSNSRSEMNVSTLELGDSALYLCASSLVGGEIIGNTEAFFGQGTRLTVV.

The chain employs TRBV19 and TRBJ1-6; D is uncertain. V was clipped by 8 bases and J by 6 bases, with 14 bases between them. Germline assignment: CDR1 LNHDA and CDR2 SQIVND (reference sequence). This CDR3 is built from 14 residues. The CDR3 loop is CASGVIIGNSPLHF. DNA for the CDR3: TGTGCCAGTGGTGTGATTATCGGTAATTCACCCCTCCACTTT.